The clone carrying this T cell receptor beta chain was counted only a few times. Vbeta (60) and Jbeta (13) primers were used in the PCR. Clones were sequenced by immunoSEQ multiplex PCR, and TCRdb holds only the in-frame ones, with some missing. Of about 130,000 clones listed, 75% to 85% are singletons. V gave up 3 bases and J gave up 4 bases; unmatched junction bases: 7. Germline-derived CDR1 and CDR2 are SGHRS and YFSETQ. The CDR3 loop spans 16 amino acids. This entry is derived from a study of cytomegalovirus exposure and HLA in healthy donors. The chain is built from TRBV5-1 and TRBJ2-2, with 9 bases lining up with TRBD2. The sequence came from a man younger than 30 in good health and CMV-seronegative. The sequencing input was PBMCs. CDR3 sequence reads: CASSSITSGRTGELFF. The DNA of the CDR3 is TGCGCCAGCAGCTCCATAACTAGCGGGCGCACCGGGGAGCTGTTTTTT.